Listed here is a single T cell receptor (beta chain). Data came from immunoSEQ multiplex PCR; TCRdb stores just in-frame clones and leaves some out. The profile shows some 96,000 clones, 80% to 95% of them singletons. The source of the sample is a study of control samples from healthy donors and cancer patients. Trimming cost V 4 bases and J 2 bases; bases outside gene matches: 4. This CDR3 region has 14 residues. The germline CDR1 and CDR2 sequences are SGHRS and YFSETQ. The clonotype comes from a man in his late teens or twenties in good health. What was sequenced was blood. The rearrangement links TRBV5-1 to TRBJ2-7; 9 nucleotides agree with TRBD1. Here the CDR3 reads CASSQGQGPYEQYF. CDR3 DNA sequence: TGCGCCAGCAGCCAGGGACAGGGACCCTACGAGCAGTACTTC.